The clone carrying this T cell receptor beta chain was found many times. These data are taken from a study of T-cell reconstitution after alpha-beta-depleted transplantation in children. The junction had 10 bases not matched to a gene; V was cut back by 7 bases and J by 4 bases. Germline lookup yields CDR1 KGHDR and CDR2 SFDVKD. This CDR3 spans 15 amino acids. Unique molecular identifiers featured in how the TCRbeta library was prepared. TCRdb recomputed calls from the PCR reads with MiXCR, one row per CDR3 protein. The sample includes 200,000 to 250,000 distinct CDR3 sequences, about a tenth of them seen just once.

Sequenced here: PBMCs from the stem cell graft donor, sampled from the stem cell graft. This chain connects TRBV24-1 to TRBJ2-3; 7 bases are a match to TRBD1. The source is a human donor who donated a stem cell graft to a child with acute lymphoblastic leukemia. In nucleotides, the CDR3 is TGTGCCACCAGCAAGAGATTCGGGACAGCAGATACGCAGTATTTT. Translating it yields CATSKRFGTADTQYF.